These T cell receptor beta chains were read from a single sample in a study of OX40 agonist ivuxolimab in advanced cancers. Here immunoSEQ multiplex PCR was the method, and the copy in TCRdb shows in-frame clones only, minus some. The sample has tens of thousands of clones, about 88% seen once; the top ten hold 10% to 15%. The sequenced sample was CD4+ or CD8+ T cells sorted from blood, obtained in a trial of the OX40 agonist ivuxolimab. All receptors derive from an adult with an advanced solid tumor such as melanoma, head and neck, liver or kidney cancer. Each CDR3 is given with its conserved first and last residue. Each record gives: V gene, J gene, D gene, clone size, CDR3 DNA, CDR3 protein. D genes are given only for firm matches. Rows may omit the clone size; those that give it use once, few, many or a size class.

v_call: TRBV6-6; j_call: TRBJ2-3; d_call: NA; clone_size: few; cdr3_nt: TGTGCCAGCAGTTTCTCGGGGGCAGTTAGCACAGATACGCAGTATTTT; cdr3_aa: CASSFSGAVSTDTQYF
v_call: TRBV28; j_call: TRBJ1-2; d_call: NA; clone_size: NA; cdr3_nt: TGTGCCAGCAGTTCCCCCGGGACGCCCTACCCGGCGGGAGGCTACACCTTC; cdr3_aa: CASSSPGTPYPAGGYTF
v_call: TRBV5-1; j_call: TRBJ2-5; d_call: TRBD1; clone_size: NA; cdr3_nt: TGCGCCAGCAGGGGAACAGGGGGCAATCAAGAGACCCAGTACTTC; cdr3_aa: CASRGTGGNQETQYF
v_call: TRBV27; j_call: TRBJ2-6; d_call: NA; clone_size: NA; cdr3_nt: TGTGCCAGCTTTGGATACTCGGGGGCCAACGTCCTGACTTTC; cdr3_aa: CASFGYSGANVLTF
v_call: TRBV6-6; j_call: TRBJ2-5; d_call: NA; clone_size: NA; cdr3_nt: TGTGCCAGCAGTGATCGGACAACCCAAGAGACCCAGTACTTC; cdr3_aa: CASSDRTTQETQYF
v_call: TRBV6-5; j_call: TRBJ1-2; d_call: NA; clone_size: NA; cdr3_nt: TGTGCCAGCAGTGACGGGGGGGACTATGGCTACACCTTC; cdr3_aa: CASSDGGDYGYTF
v_call: TRBV7-2; j_call: TRBJ2-7; d_call: NA; clone_size: once; cdr3_nt: TGTGCCAGCAGCAAGAGCGGCGGCTACGAGCAGTACTTC; cdr3_aa: CASSKSGGYEQYF
v_call: TRBV6-6; j_call: TRBJ2-7; d_call: NA; clone_size: NA; cdr3_nt: TGTGCCAGCAGTTCCCTTGGGCAGAACTCCTACGAGCAGTACTTC; cdr3_aa: CASSSLGQNSYEQYF
v_call: TRBV11-2; j_call: TRBJ2-5; d_call: NA; clone_size: NA; cdr3_nt: TGTGCCAGCAGCTTATCCGGGATAGAGACCCAGTACTTC; cdr3_aa: CASSLSGIETQYF
v_call: TRBV27; j_call: TRBJ1-5; d_call: NA; clone_size: few; cdr3_nt: TGTGCCAGCAGTTTAGCTGGGGGCGGTCAGCCCCAGCATTTT; cdr3_aa: CASSLAGGGQPQHF
v_call: TRBV27; j_call: TRBJ2-1; d_call: NA; clone_size: NA; cdr3_nt: TGTGCCAGCAGTTTTGAGCTTGGAGGTTCCTACAATGAGCAGTTCTTC; cdr3_aa: CASSFELGGSYNEQFF
v_call: TRBV11-3; j_call: TRBJ2-7; d_call: TRBD1; clone_size: NA; cdr3_nt: TGTGCCAGCAGCTCGGGACAGGGGGGGACTGGCGGCTACGAGCAGTACTTC; cdr3_aa: CASSSGQGGTGGYEQYF
v_call: TRBV29-1; j_call: TRBJ2-1; d_call: TRBD1; clone_size: NA; cdr3_nt: TGCAGCGTTGGGGACAGTAGGAAGTTCTTC; cdr3_aa: CSVGDSRKFF
v_call: TRBV28; j_call: TRBJ2-3; d_call: NA; clone_size: NA; cdr3_nt: TGTGCCAGCCTCCCGTCGGTAGGGACGGGTGGCACAGATACGCAGTATTTT; cdr3_aa: CASLPSVGTGGTDTQYF
v_call: TRBV10-1; j_call: TRBJ1-5; d_call: NA; clone_size: NA; cdr3_nt: TGCGCCAGCAGTGAGTCGGGAGGATTTGGGCCCCAGCATTTT; cdr3_aa: CASSESGGFGPQHF
v_call: TRBV5-1; j_call: TRBJ2-5; d_call: TRBD2; clone_size: NA; cdr3_nt: TGCGCCAGCAGCTTGGGGGCGGGAGAGCAAGAGACCCAGTACTTC; cdr3_aa: CASSLGAGEQETQYF
v_call: TRBV29-1; j_call: TRBJ2-1; d_call: NA; clone_size: NA; cdr3_nt: TGCAGCGTGGCAACAGACAGCTCCTACAATGAGCAGTTCTTC; cdr3_aa: CSVATDSSYNEQFF
v_call: TRBV27; j_call: TRBJ1-2; d_call: NA; clone_size: NA; cdr3_nt: TGTGCCAGCAGTTTCGCAGGGGCTGGCTATGGCTACACCTTC; cdr3_aa: CASSFAGAGYGYTF
v_call: TRBV7-9; j_call: TRBJ1-1; d_call: NA; clone_size: NA; cdr3_nt: TGTGCCAGCAGCCTCACCTCGGGAGACGAAGCTTTCTTT; cdr3_aa: CASSLTSGDEAFF
v_call: TRBV28; j_call: TRBJ1-4; d_call: NA; clone_size: NA; cdr3_nt: TGTGCCAGCAGTTTTAGGGGTGAAAAACTGTTTTTT; cdr3_aa: CASSFRGEKLFF
v_call: TRBV28; j_call: TRBJ2-3; d_call: NA; clone_size: NA; cdr3_nt: TGTGCCAGCAGTTTTCCAGGTGGAGGGGCAGATACGCAGTATTTT; cdr3_aa: CASSFPGGGADTQYF
v_call: TRBV27; j_call: TRBJ1-3; d_call: NA; clone_size: NA; cdr3_nt: TGTGCCAGCAGTTTATCCGGAGTACCCTCTGGAAACACCATATATTTT; cdr3_aa: CASSLSGVPSGNTIYF
v_call: TRBV28; j_call: TRBJ1-1; d_call: TRBD1; clone_size: NA; cdr3_nt: TGTGCCAGCAGAGTCCGACAGGGAACTAGGAACACTGAAGCTTTCTTT; cdr3_aa: CASRVRQGTRNTEAFF
v_call: TRBV7-9; j_call: TRBJ1-2; d_call: TRBD1; clone_size: NA; cdr3_nt: TGTGCCAGCAGCGCGACAGGGGATGGCTACACCTTC; cdr3_aa: CASSATGDGYTF
v_call: TRBV19; j_call: TRBJ1-6; d_call: TRBD1; clone_size: NA; cdr3_nt: TGTGCCAGTAGCGGTCTGGCCGGGACAGCCTTTAATTCACCCCTCCACTTT; cdr3_aa: CASSGLAGTAFNSPLHF